Here is one T cell receptor beta chain with its context. This clone showed up just once. The antigen it binds to is not known. Within one base of it there is no much larger clone, and no base qualities were kept. The cohort was made up of 650 to 700 healthy bone marrow donors. At the time of sampling, all cohort members were nominally healthy, though unrecorded immune exposures were likely present. The donor was CMV seropositive and belonged to the group of more than 250 seropositive cohort members. Each donor provided a peripheral blood sample, and peripheral blood mononuclear cells were used for TCR beta sequencing. Genomic DNA extraction from the blood cell samples was performed with the Qiagen DNeasy Blood Extraction Kit. The data are from a study of cytomegalovirus exposure and HLA in healthy donors (dated by TCRdb to the late 2010s). Study-wide context: An earlier analysis of fewer than 750 of the donors reported around 280 Gb of sequence data and 95 million to 140 million unique TCR beta sequences obtained from about 179 million T cells. To predict cytomegalovirus infection status, the study combined high-throughput TCR immunosequencing, statistical association of individual TCRs with disease status, and machine learning. To study patterns of TCR occurrence, a later analysis re-analyzed previously published TCR beta repertoires from under 750 donors and added high-resolution HLA genotyping. In addition to the first cohort of 666 subjects, a separate validation cohort of 130 or so different subjects was used. The number of donors typed differed by locus, with 629-630 for A, B, C, DRB1 and DQB1, roughly 550 for DQA1, about 610 for DPA1, and roughly 450 for DPB1. Around 330 gigabases of sequencing data and around 80 million unique TCR sequences made up an early release that covered approximately 650 HLA-typed donors. A later genetic analysis used genome-wide SNP genotypes for 398 of the 666 donors, treating that subset as a discovery cohort. The aim of the study was to test whether cataloging public T cell receptors could identify signatures of past pathogen exposure. Using immunosequencing, the study profiled T cell repertoires from about 650 subjects and related those repertoires to cytomegalovirus serostatus. Donor age, sex, ethnicity and CMV serostatus were collected together with the repertoire data. An earlier analysis of some 500 of the donors used high-throughput TCR beta sequencing to judge whether each TCR beta V gene segment behaved as functional or pseudogenic. Among the 398 genotyped donors, around 81% belonged to the genetic ancestry cluster associated with self-reported Caucasian donors. Among roughly 400 genotyped donors of the cohort, an average of roughly 240,000 unique TCR beta nucleotide sequences were sequenced per donor, roughly 20% of them non-productive. The later analysis used no new phenotypic data to find candidate immune exposures, relying instead on TCR beta sequences and their occurrence across donors. Roughly 5 DR-DQ haplotypes were handled as single units for association and clustering, since linkage in the cohort was strong. Every discovery cohort repertoire had been produced on one sequencing platform. Both class I and class II loci were covered by HLA typing, at four-digit resolution.

Overall results and qualifications from the work: In a later analysis, several top co-occurrence clusters were reported to appear linked to parvovirus B19, influenza, CMV and Epstein-Barr virus. While some public TCRs were present in many individuals, most TCR sequences turned up only very rarely across donors. Specific HLA alleles were associated with 15,000 to 20,000 TCR beta sequences at a false discovery rate of 0.05 in a later analysis. Correlated functional status among segregating V segments might reflect linkage disequilibrium, but an unknown experimental factor could not be ruled out. In a later genetic analysis, a missense DCLRE1C variant was associated with V-gene and J-gene trimming of TCR beta chains, and the association was replicated in an independent cohort. The only immune exposure information available for the cohort was CMV serostatus. A cluster of highly shared sequence variants was judged likely to represent a technical artifact of the sequencing pipeline. The presence/absence analyses assumed that sequencing depth was roughly uniform across donors, and that assumption may not be true. Strong co-occurrence of HLA alleles, especially DR and DQ, made assigning TCR associations to individual alleles difficult. In a later analysis, HLA-associated TCR beta chains showed more clonal expansion and lower generation probabilities than non-associated chains that were equally common. Because some donors lacked HLA typing at each locus, the association tests relied only on the typed subset. In a later analysis, TCR association rates were found to vary across HLA loci, with the most associated TCRs seen for DRB1 alleles and the fewest for HLA-C alleles. In the study, around 150 TCR beta chains were listed as associated with cytomegalovirus. A later analysis found that most CMV-associated TCR beta chains appeared HLA-restricted, with HLA associations seemingly driven largely by CMV exposure. In an earlier analysis of 587 of the donors, most TCR beta V segments appeared in productive rearrangements about 87% or about 30% of the time, broadly matching IMGT annotations. This cohort had only TCR beta chains sequenced, and the lack of alpha or paired-chain data limited which features could be detected. The classifier was reported to diagnose cytomegalovirus status with high specificity and sensitivity in both the original and validation cohorts. Roughly 17 rarely observed V segments, including chromosome 9 orphons, were excluded from the earlier analysis of some 590 of the donors because counts were too low. According to the authors, the approach could potentially be generalized to other disease states and immunological phenotypes. A further reported finding was that TCR beta sequences accurately predicted the HLA-A and HLA-B alleles for most subjects in the first cohort. According to a later genetic analysis, donors in an Asian-associated ancestry cluster had fewer N-insertions in productive TCRs than the approximately 710-donor mean. In vitro tests confirmed that a few of the cytomegalovirus-associated TCR beta chains recognize cytomegalovirus antigens.

Library prep was done by the immunoSEQ multiplex PCR assay. A mixture of 60 forward primers for TCR Vbeta segments and 13 reverse primers for TCR Jbeta segments was used in the multiplex PCR. Amplification of the CDR3 region of rearranged TCR beta genes was performed with a multiplex PCR assay on genomic DNA. Amplified TCR beta libraries were sequenced as 87-base-pair reads on the Illumina HiSeq System. As for the authors' bioinformatics: Across the roughly 600 repertoires, a later analysis counted 60 million to 90 million unique TCR beta chains, around 10 million of which were shared by at least two donors. A nearest-neighbor algorithm error-corrected the raw reads and collapsed the reads into unique sequences, merging closely related sequences to remove PCR and sequencing errors. To assign V, D and J gene segments, CDR3 sequences were aligned to IMGT reference sequences. For a sequence to be retained, a match of at least six nucleotides to both a V gene segment and a J gene segment was required. A rearrangement was called productive if the CDR3 had no stop codons and remained in frame with V and J, and every other rearrangement was called non-productive. CDR3 was defined according to IMGT convention as the region running from the second conserved V-encoded cysteine to the conserved J-encoded phenylalanine. In an earlier analysis of around 640 of the donors, sequences lacking an unambiguous match to a single V gene segment were excluded. An earlier analysis of a few hundred of the donors called V segments functional above 56.7% productive rearrangements and segregating when the between-donor standard deviation exceeded 5%. To diagnose cytomegalovirus status from the catalog of TCR beta chain sequences, a statistical classification framework was built. In a later analysis, V and J genes were assigned by comparing TCR nucleotide sequences against IMGT/GENE-DB human TR gene sequences. Using the TCRdist pipeline, a later analysis assigned CDR3 sequences along with most-parsimonious VDJ recombination scenarios. A later analysis defined each TCR beta chain by its CDR3 amino acid sequence plus V-gene family, and excluded reads lacking a unique V-gene family. In a later analysis, fewer than 650 highly shared, low-generation-probability nucleotide sequences were removed to address suspected cross-contamination and a sequencing artifact. For each public chain, a later analysis derived a clonal expansion index from normalized ranks of inferred template counts within each repertoire. In a later analysis, generation probabilities were computed with a VDJ recombination model fitted to out-of-frame rearrangements, and the resulting probabilities were checked against IGoR. A later analysis scored TCR-TCR, TCR-HLA and TCR-CMV co-occurrence with hypergeometric tests, applying a repertoire-size bias correction to TCR pairs. To estimate false discovery rates, a later analysis permuted the HLA or CMV assignments 20 times. In a later analysis, co-occurring TCRs were grouped using DBSCAN, with TCRdist sequence similarity added in when clustering inside HLA-allele-positive subsets. Repertoires with fewer than 30,000 or more than 120,000 public chains, plus five repertoires with anomalous nucleotide sharing, were excluded from co-occurrence clustering. Drawn from immuneACCESS, this table holds only the in-frame rearrangements with V and J called that TCRdb kept. Clones are partly lost; checked studies trace under half to an unresolved V gene and leave the rest unexplained. The V and J calls and the clone size are those of that table, but D and trimming were determined from the DNA. The sample table holds under 35,000 clones, of which about 60% were seen once. The ten biggest clones cover about a fifth of the sample.

This receptor was obtained from a man in his forties or fifties in good health and CMV-seropositive. Sequenced sample: PBMCs.

CDR3 region: CASSQQRAGGGNTQYF. The sequenced DNA is TGTGCCAGCAGCCAGCAGAGAGCGGGGGGAGGGAATACGCAGTATTTT. The rearrangement joined TRBV4-2 to TRBJ2-3, with 9 junctional bases fitting TRBD2. V and J are trimmed by 3 bases and 7 bases, and the gene matches miss 11 bases of the junction. The CDR3 contains 16 residues, cysteine and phenylalanine counted. Only the CDR3 region is kept as DNA, spanning 48 bases read in frame from base 1. CDR1 and CDR2, per the germline V gene, are LGHNA and YNFKEQ.